This TCR beta chain was captured in a study of T cells after yellow fever vaccination. Study-wide results and limits: Weaker in magnitude, the secondary response showed a faster peak on day 5 versus 15.

Each CDR3 protein gets one entry after TCRdb re-called the 5' RACE reads with MiXCR. Here the sample spans approximately 550,000 distinct CDR3 sequences, roughly a fifth being singletons. Germline V gene data show CDR1 as SGHTA and CDR2 as FQGTGA. Between the trimmed V and J ends, which lost 2 bases and 5 bases, there was a span of 11 bases. This CDR3 is built from 14 residues. With regard to this clonotype: The antigen remains unidentified.

This TCR came from a man in his thirties or forties who received the YFV17D yellow fever vaccine. The sample in question was PBMCs, obtained 15 days after the yellow fever booster vaccination. The gene calls are TRBV7-3 and TRBJ2-3; D unresolved. The CDR3 loop is CASSLVGAQDTQYF. In nucleotides, the CDR3 is TGTGCCAGCAGCTTAGTTGGAGCTCAAGATACGCAGTATTTT.